The 25 T cell receptor beta chains listed next were all sequenced from one sample in a study of blood T cells in healthy people across ages. Through a sample-barcoded 5' primer and a J-beta primer mix, a second PCR was run for 7 to 11 cycles. Each CDR3 protein is one row after TCRdb ran MiXCR on the 5' RACE reads. Here the sample spans approximately 730,000 distinct CDR3 sequences, roughly 53% being singletons. Sequenced sample: blood. All receptors come from an elderly man in good health.

This clonotype was picked up many times. The chain has TRBV20-1 and TRBJ2-7; tentative D call: TRBD1 (6 bases). The length of the CDR3 is 13 residues. Trimming stripped 6 bases from V and 1 base from J, with 13 bases between. Germline V CDR1 and CDR2: DFQATT, SNEGSKA (reference sequence). The CDR3 sequence: CSAPSDRSYEQYF. The CDR3 bases are TGCAGTGCCCCCTCCGACAGGTCCTACGAGCAGTACTTC.

V is TRBV2 and J is TRBJ2-5; D possibly corresponds to TRBD2 (6 bases). The CDR3 sequence is 10 residues long. Germline loops: CDR1 SNHLY, CDR2 FYNNEI. V lost 6 bases, J lost 8 bases, and 7 bases lay in between. CDR3 residues: CASRLATQYF. The DNA of the CDR3 is TGTGCCAGCAGACTAGCAACCCAGTACTTC.

The CDR3 nucleotides are TGCAGTGCTAGTAGTCAGGGATTAGGGAATTCACCCCTCCACTTT. Amino acids: CSASSQGLGNSPLHF. The chain couples TRBV20-1 to TRBJ1-6, with D perhaps matching TRBD1 (5 bases). Germline CDR1 is DFQATT and CDR2 is SNEGSKA (reference sequence). V gave up 3 bases and J gave up 7 bases, with 16 bases separating them. The CDR3 loop spans 15 amino acids.

The genes are TRBV27 and TRBJ2-7, with TRBD2 as a possible D gene (5 bases). This CDR3 is built from 16 residues. V gave up 2 bases and J gave up 7 bases, with 21 bases separating them. The germline gives CDR1 MNHEY, CDR2 SMNVEV (reference sequence). The CDR3 DNA reads TGTGCCAGCAGTTTAGATCCCCGGGGAAAGGAAAGGGAGCAGTACTTC. It encodes CASSLDPRGKEREQYF.

V usage is TRBV20-1 and J usage is TRBJ2-5; 9 bases are a match to TRBD2. The germline V gene has CDR1 DFQATT and CDR2 SNEGSKA (reference sequence). The CDR3 runs 15 residues. The J segment lost 6 bases and the V segment lost 0 bases, leaving 8 bases of the junction unmatched. The CDR3 coding sequence is TGCAGTGCTAGAGATCGGGCGGGAGGGCCGAAGACCCAGTACTTC. Translation gives CSARDRAGGPKTQYF.

This sequence joins TRBV7-9 and TRBJ2-5; 7 nucleotides match TRBD2. The length of the CDR3 is 16 residues. V lost 2 bases to trimming and J lost 2 bases; unmatched junction nucleotides: 8. Germline values: CDR1 SEHNR, CDR2 FQNEAQ (reference sequence). The chain's CDR3 is CASSLNPSAGQETQYF. The DNA of the CDR3 is TGTGCCAGCAGCTTAAATCCTTCAGCGGGGCAAGAGACCCAGTACTTC. The full variable domain, its missing parts supplied by reference TRBV7-9 and TRBJ2-5, is DTGVSQNPRHKITKRGQNVTFRCDPISEHNRLYWYRQTLGQGPEFLTYFQNEAQLEKSRLLSDRFSAERPKGSFSTLEIQRTEQGDSAMYLCASSLNPSAGQETQYFGPGTRLLVL.

This clonotype was seen more than once but under ten times. This sequence joins TRBV11-2 and TRBJ2-5; D gene ambiguous. The V end was cut by 1 base, the J end by 5 bases, with 8 bases between. The germline V gene has CDR1 SGHAT and CDR2 FQNNGV. The CDR3 totals 13 residues. CDR3 nucleotide sequence: TGTGCCAGCAGCTTAGTGATGGGGGAGACCCAGTACTTC. The encoded protein is CASSLVMGETQYF.

CDR3 in DNA: TGTGCCAGCAGCTTCGTAGCGGGGTACAATGAGCAGTACTTC. As protein: CASSFVAGYNEQYF. V gene TRBV11-1 combines with J gene TRBJ2-7, with 8 bases identical to TRBD2. The CDR3 is made up of 14 amino acids. The ends lost 3 bases at V and 7 bases at J; junction bases unmatched: 8. The germline gives CDR1 SGHAT, CDR2 FQDESV (reference sequence).

In this sample, this clonotype turned up a few times. V usage is TRBV29-1 and J usage is TRBJ1-1; D not resolved. CDR1 and CDR2 from the germline V gene are SQVTM and ANQGSEA. Between the trimmed V and J ends, which lost 6 bases and 0 bases, there was a span of 14 bases. CDR3 size: 14 residues. The CDR3 sequence: CSVRPVLMNTEAFF. DNA for the CDR3: TGCAGCGTCCGCCCGGTACTTATGAACACTGAAGCTTTCTTT.

This chain uses TRBV6-1 with TRBJ2-1; TRBD1 matches 10 bases. The germline V gene encodes CDR1 MNHNS and CDR2 SASEGT. V was pared by 0 bases and J by 4 bases, with 9 bases of the junction left unmatched. The CDR3 contains 18 residues. In DNA, the CDR3 is TGTGCCAGCAGTGAAGCGCAAAATCCGGGACAGGGGTACAATGAGCAGTTCTTC. Its protein product is CASSEAQNPGQGYNEQFF.

This clonotype was seen a single time. V and J are TRBV5-1 and TRBJ2-4, with TRBD2 matching 8 bases. This CDR3 region has 12 residues. Unmatched junction bases numbered 7, after V lost 2 bases and J lost 15 bases. The germline V gene has CDR1 SGHRS and CDR2 YFSETQ. CDR3 sequence: CASSFGSGVVYF. CDR3 sequence (DNA): TGCGCCAGCAGCTTCGGTAGCGGGGTGGTGTACTTC.

This chain uses TRBV29-1 with TRBJ2-4; no clear D. Per the germline V gene, CDR1 is SQVTM and CDR2 is ANQGSEA. Trimming shortened V by 6 bases and J by 0 bases, and 12 bases separated the two germline ends. This CDR3 comprises 14 residues. The CDR3, as DNA: TGCAGCGTCACCCACAGATTAGCCAAAAACATTCAGTACTTC. Protein: CSVTHRLAKNIQYF. Full variable domain (remainder filled in from reference TRBV29-1 and TRBJ2-4): SAVISQKPSRDICQRGTSLTIQCQVDSQVTMMFWYRQQPGQSLTLIATANQGSEATYESGFVIDKFPISRPNLTFSTLTVSNMSPEDSSIYLCSVTHRLAKNIQYFGAGTRLSVL.

The rearrangement links TRBV3-1 to TRBJ2-7; 8 nucleotides align to TRBD1. Germline CDR1 is LGHDT and CDR2 is YNNKEL (reference sequence). CDR3 length: 14 residues. V was pared by 5 bases and J by 3 bases, with 6 bases of the junction left unmatched. The CDR3 reads CASSKGTGYYEQYF. As DNA, the CDR3 is TGTGCCAGCAGCAAAGGGACAGGATACTACGAGCAGTACTTC.

J is TRBJ2-1 and V is TRBV11-3; D might be TRBD2 (6 bases). Judging by the DNA end, TRBJ2-7 fits better; the J call may be wrong. CDR3 size: 14 residues. Germline loops: CDR1 SGHNT, CDR2 YENEEA. CDR3 sequence reads: CASSLGPDYNEQYF. The CDR3 DNA is TGTGCCAGCAGCTTAGGCCCGGACTACAATGAGCAGTACTTC.

The chain carries TRBV10-3 and TRBJ1-5, with a tentative D call TRBD1 (6 bases). Deletions cut 6 bases from V and 5 bases from J, with 11 bases between. CDR1 is ENHRY, CDR2 SYGVKD, per germline. This CDR3 contains 13 residues. The CDR3 here is CAIRGDNDQPQHF. CDR3 bases: TGTGCCATCAGAGGGGACAACGATCAGCCCCAGCATTTT.

This chain joins TRBV20-1 and TRBJ2-1; 8 nucleotides match TRBD1. The germline gives CDR1 DFQATT, CDR2 SNEGSKA (reference sequence). The V and J ends lost 6 bases and 5 bases, in that order; junction bases with no gene match: 9. The CDR3 has 14 amino acids. CDR3 sequence reads: CSATDRGKHNEQFF. CDR3 sequence (DNA): TGCAGTGCCACAGACAGGGGAAAACACAATGAGCAGTTCTTC.

The genes are TRBV29-1 and TRBJ2-3; 10 positions match TRBD2. The germline V gene has CDR1 SQVTM and CDR2 ANQGSEA. CDR3 length: 15 residues. V lost 6 bases to trimming and J lost 2 bases; unmatched junction nucleotides: 8. CDR3 in amino acids: CSVVSGGPYTDTQYF. The CDR3 coding sequence is TGCAGCGTGGTTAGCGGGGGGCCTTACACAGATACGCAGTATTTT.

This chain connects TRBV7-6 to TRBJ2-1; D is tentatively TRBD1 or TRBD2 (6 bases each). The germline CDR1 and CDR2 sequences are SGHVS and FNYEAQ. There are 17 residues in the CDR3. Trimming stripped 0 bases from V and 2 bases from J, with 14 bases between. CDR3 amino acids: CASSLALGGGTYNEQFF. The CDR3, as DNA: TGTGCCAGCAGCTTAGCCCTAGGGGGAGGCACCTACAATGAGCAGTTCTTC.

The chain employs TRBV2 and TRBJ2-5; TRBD1 agrees at 8 bases. The J call may be wrong; the DNA end is better matched by TRBJ2-1. Germline CDR1 reads SNHLY; CDR2 reads FYNNEI. This CDR3 spans 15 amino acids. Here the CDR3 reads CASSETGVPQETQFF. CDR3 in DNA: TGTGCCAGCAGTGAGACAGGGGTGCCCCAAGAGACCCAGTTCTTC.

This clonotype came up many times. J is TRBJ2-7 and V is TRBV7-9; D gene unclear. CDR3 length equals 15 residues. Germline CDR1 and CDR2: SEHNR and FQNEAQ (reference sequence). V lost 4 bases, J lost 0 bases, and 13 bases lay in between. Here the CDR3 DNA reads TGTGCCAGCAGCTCCTTGGACGGAAGCTCCTACGAGCAGTACTTC. It specifies CASSSLDGSSYEQYF.

The chain joins TRBV5-1 to TRBJ2-3; D call uncertain. Germline CDR1 is SGHRS and CDR2 is YFSETQ. The CDR3 spans 14 residues. V dropped 4 bases and J dropped 1 base, with 10 bases sitting between them. For the CDR3, the DNA is TGCGCCAGCAGCACCGAGACCCGCACAGATACGCAGTATTTT. This gives the protein CASSTETRTDTQYF. The full variable domain, with the rest looked up from reference TRBV5-1 and TRBJ2-3, is KAGVTQTPRYLIKTRGQQVTLSCSPISGHRSVSWYQQTPGQGLQFLFEYFSETQRNKGNFPGRFSGRQFSNSRSEMNVSTLELGDSALYLCASSTETRTDTQYFGPGTRLTVL.

The chain recombines TRBV29-1 with TRBJ1-5; 7 nucleotides align to TRBD1. The V gene's germline CDR1 is SQVTM and CDR2 ANQGSEA. The CDR3 extends over 13 amino acids. J gave up 5 bases and V 4 bases, and 5 bases lay outside the gene matches. The chain's CDR3 is CSVVTGVDQPQHF. The CDR3 DNA reads TGCAGCGTTGTCACAGGGGTTGATCAGCCCCAGCATTTT.

A few counts support this clonotype. The chain couples TRBV13 to TRBJ1-1, with D uncertain. Looked up from germline, CDR1 is PRHDT and CDR2 is FYEKMQ (reference sequence). This CDR3 spans 14 amino acids. V dropped 6 bases and J dropped 5 bases, with 16 bases sitting between them. The CDR3 region has the DNA TGTGCCAGCAGTTCCGGGGTTCCTCATACTGAAGCTTTCTTT. Translated, it gives CASSSGVPHTEAFF.

The CDR3 is CASSPRGLAGMGTGELFF. CDR3 DNA sequence: TGTGCCAGCAGCCCGAGGGGACTAGCGGGAATGGGCACCGGGGAGCTGTTTTTT. V is TRBV4-2 and J is TRBJ2-2; 13 nucleotides align to TRBD2. The CDR3 is 18 residues long. The germline V gene has CDR1 LGHNA and CDR2 YNFKEQ. V was pared by 4 bases and J by 4 bases, with 9 bases of the junction left unmatched.

The gene calls are TRBV2 and TRBJ1-2; the match to TRBD1 covers 7 bases. V shed 6 bases, J shed 6 bases, and the junction held 10 bases outside the gene matches. Germline V gene sequence: CDR1 SNHLY, CDR2 FYNNEI. The CDR3 loop spans 14 amino acids. The CDR3, as DNA: TGTGCCAGCAGCGCGGAGGGGGCAATGAATGGCTACACCTTC. Encoded protein: CASSAEGAMNGYTF.